Each of the 27 T cell receptor beta chains below was sequenced from the same sample in a study of OX40 agonist ivuxolimab in advanced cancers. TCRdb's table, derived via immunoSEQ multiplex PCR, lists solely in-frame clones and lacks some. The table records fewer than 75,000 clones, around 80% of them present only once. The source material was CD4+ or CD8+ T cells sorted from blood, sampled in a trial of the OX40 agonist ivuxolimab. The receptors derive from an adult with an advanced solid tumor such as melanoma, head and neck, liver or kidney cancer.

V usage is TRBV18 and J usage is TRBJ2-5; 11 bases fit TRBD2. There are 15 residues in the CDR3. J gave up 2 bases and V 5 bases, and 4 bases lay outside the gene matches. Germline CDR1 KGHSH, CDR2 LQKENI. This CDR3 is CASSTRLAGQETQYF. Written as DNA, the CDR3 is TGTGCCAGCTCAACCCGACTAGCGGGGCAAGAGACCCAGTACTTC.

This chain joins TRBV12-5 and TRBJ1-2; D is perhaps TRBD1 (6 bases). CDR1 LGHNT and CDR2 FRNRAP come from the germline V gene. Deletions cut 6 bases from V and 4 bases from J, with 12 bases between. This CDR3 comprises 13 residues. The CDR3 DNA reads as TGTGCTAGTGGGGGGTTACAGGGCTATGGCTACACCTTC. Its protein is CASGGLQGYGYTF.

This clone was seen more than once but under ten times. This rearrangement joins TRBV21-1 to TRBJ1-5. TRBV21-1 is labeled a pseudogene. The CDR3 is made up of 17 amino acids. The CDR3 region is CASSKGAGTVTNQPQHF. Written as DNA, the CDR3 is TGTGCCAGCAGCAAAGGGGCCGGGACGGTCACCAATCAGCCCCAGCATTTT.

This chain joins TRBV14 and TRBJ2-3; TRBD2 might be the D (6 bases). CDR1 and CDR2 (germline): SGHDN, FVKESK. The CDR3 length is 16 residues. Trimming removed 0 bases from V and 4 bases from J, with 14 bases in between. CDR3 DNA: TGTGCCAGCAGCCAAGATTTCGGGAGTAGGGCAGATACGCAGTATTTT. Translating gives CASSQDFGSRADTQYF.

This chain connects TRBV7-3 to TRBJ2-1; 13 bases agree with TRBD2. The ends lost 2 bases at V and 6 bases at J; junction bases unmatched: 1. Per germline, CDR1 SGHTA and CDR2 FQGTGA. The CDR3 has 15 residues. The CDR3 DNA follows: TGTGCCAGCAGCTTACGGACTAGCGGGGGCAATGAGCAGTTCTTC. It encodes CASSLRTSGGNEQFF.

V and J are TRBV30 and TRBJ1-1; D unresolved. Trimming shortened V by 4 bases and J by 0 bases, and 15 bases separated the two germline ends. There are 15 residues in the CDR3. CDR1 is GTSNPN and CDR2 is SVGIG in the germline V gene (reference sequence). CDR3: CAWNGGPILNTEAFF. DNA for the CDR3: TGTGCCTGGAATGGAGGGCCGATATTGAACACTGAAGCTTTCTTT. The full variable domain, completed using reference TRBV30 and TRBJ1-1, is SQTIHQWPATLVQPVGSPLSLECTVEGTSNPNLYWYRQAAGRGLQLLFYSVGIGQISSEVPQNLSASRPQDRQFILSSKKLLLSDSGFYLCAWNGGPILNTEAFFGQGTRLTVV.

About this clone: A junction boundary mismatches the germline segment, possibly from a read error. The J gene is TRBJ1-2, the V gene TRBV5-4; the D is unclear. The CDR3 spans 15 residues. The V gene's germline CDR1 is SGHNT and CDR2 YYREEE (reference sequence). CDR3 nucleotide sequence: TGCGCCAGCAGCCAAGATGGAACGGCTAACTATGGCTACACCTTC. The encoded protein is CASSQDGTANYGYTF.

The chain joins TRBV6-6 to TRBJ1-5; the match to TRBD1 covers 7 bases. Germline values: CDR1 MNHNY, CDR2 SVGAGI (reference sequence). This CDR3 has 15 residues. Trimming took 5 bases from V and 2 from J; bases not matched to a gene: 6. CDR3 DNA: TGTGCCAGCAGTCCAACAGGGGTGGGCAATCAGCCCCAGCATTTT. It is translated as CASSPTGVGNQPQHF.

This chain joins TRBV7-8 and TRBJ2-5, with D perhaps assigned TRBD1 or TRBD2 (5 bases each). Germline CDR1 is SGHVS and CDR2 is FQNEAQ. V was shortened by 1 base and J by 13 bases, with 13 bases between the two germline ends. This CDR3 is 12 amino acids long. CDR3 bases: TGTGCCAGCAGCTTAGGAGTCGGGACGGGGTACTTC. As protein: CASSLGVGTGYF.

This chain joins TRBV5-1 and TRBJ2-2; 7 bases fit TRBD2. With 0 bases clipped from V and 1 base from J, the junction kept 3 bases outside the gene matches. Germline CDR1 is SGHRS and CDR2 is YFSETQ. This CDR3 is 16 amino acids long. The CDR3 bases are TGCGCCAGCAGCTTGGCCAGCGGGATGAACACCGGGGAGCTGTTTTTT. Protein product: CASSLASGMNTGELFF.

The V and J genes are TRBV29-1 and TRBJ2-7, with a tentative D call TRBD2 (6 bases). The CDR3 totals 13 residues. V lost 6 bases and J 2 bases, leaving 14 bases between the germline ends. Germline lookup yields CDR1 SQVTM and CDR2 ANQGSEA. DNA of the CDR3: TGCAGCGTCGCCCCGGCGGGGACCTACGAGCAGTACTTC. As protein: CSVAPAGTYEQYF.

The chain joins TRBV4-1 to TRBJ2-1; 8 bases agree with TRBD2. After removal of 4 bases from V and 5 bases from J, the junction contained 4 bases not matched to a gene. The CDR3 is made up of 14 amino acids. CDR1 is MGHRA and CDR2 is YSYEKL in the germline V gene. The DNA for the CDR3 is TGCGCCAGCAGCCCGGGGGGGTTTGACAATGAGCAGTTCTTC. It translates to CASSPGGFDNEQFF.

The gene calls are TRBV19 and TRBJ2-7; D uncertain. The germline V gene encodes CDR1 LNHDA and CDR2 SQIVND (reference sequence). The CDR3 has 15 amino acids. V lost 4 bases to trimming and J lost 7 bases, with 20 bases between them. Here the CDR3 DNA reads TGTGCCAGTAGTACCAGCCAATCGGGCTATCGGGAGCAGTACTTC. Protein product: CASSTSQSGYREQYF.

This chain joins TRBV18 and TRBJ2-3; 10 bases match TRBD2. From germline, CDR1 is KGHSH and CDR2 LQKENI. J lost 2 bases, V lost 2 bases, and 4 bases had no gene match. This CDR3 comprises 16 residues. Written as DNA, the CDR3 is TGTGCCAGCTCACCAAACCTAGCGGGAGTCACAGATACGCAGTATTTT. Translating it yields CASSPNLAGVTDTQYF.

The chain carries TRBV19 and TRBJ1-2; TRBD1 agrees at 9 bases. The V gene's germline CDR1 is LNHDA and CDR2 SQIVND (reference sequence). CDR3 length equals 15 residues. Trimming took 3 bases from V and 3 from J; bases not matched to a gene: 5. The CDR3 coding sequence is TGTGCCAGTAGTATGGGGACAGGGCAGTACTATGGCTACACCTTC. Its protein is CASSMGTGQYYGYTF. The complete variable domain, with remaining parts taken from reference TRBV19 and TRBJ1-2, reads DGGITQSPKYLFRKEGQNVTLSCEQNLNHDAMYWYRQDPGQGLRLIYYSQIVNDFQKGDIAEGYSVSREKKESFPLTVTSAQKNPTAFYLCASSMGTGQYYGYTFGSGTRLTVV.

The chain joins TRBV5-6 to TRBJ1-5; no clear D. The V and J ends lost 2 bases and 8 bases respectively, with 8 bases between them. This CDR3 has 12 residues. Germline V lookup: CDR1 SGHDT, CDR2 YYEEEE. The CDR3 spells CASSFAGKPQHF. The CDR3 DNA reads as TGTGCCAGCAGCTTCGCGGGTAAGCCCCAGCATTTT.

This sequence joins TRBV6-1 and TRBJ2-7, with D maybe TRBD2 (6 bases). CDR3 length: 16 amino acids. Germline V lookup: CDR1 MNHNS, CDR2 SASEGT. The V end was cut by 3 bases, the J end by 1 base, with 16 bases between. CDR3 nucleotide sequence: TGTGCCAGCAGTGATCCCACCTCGGCGGGATCCTACGAGCAGTACGTC. Translation gives CASSDPTSAGSYEQYV.

The V call is TRBV6-5, the J call TRBJ1-2, with 7 bases identical to TRBD1. V lost 0 bases and J lost 4; bases outside the gene matches: 2. Germline V gene lookup returns CDR1 MNHEY and CDR2 SVGAGI. The CDR3 has 14 residues. CDR3 sequence (DNA): TGTGCCAGCAGTTACTCGGGACAGACCTATGGCTACACCTTC. It encodes CASSYSGQTYGYTF.

V and J are TRBV18 and TRBJ1-1; 8 positions match TRBD1. After removal of 4 bases from V and 5 bases from J, the junction contained 9 bases not matched to a gene. Per germline, CDR1 KGHSH and CDR2 LQKENI. The CDR3 runs to 15 residues. This CDR3 reads CASSLRQGSGTEAFF. CDR3 in DNA: TGTGCCAGCTCACTAAGACAGGGGAGTGGGACTGAAGCTTTCTTT.

The chain is built from TRBV30 and TRBJ2-1; TRBD1 matches at 7 bases. The V segment lost 5 bases and the J segment 3 bases; nucleotides outside the gene matches: 7. The length of the CDR3 is 14 residues. Germline V lookup: CDR1 GTSNPN, CDR2 SVGIG (reference sequence). The CDR3 nucleotides are TGTGCCTGGTCTACAGGGGTTGGCTACAATGAGCAGTTCTTC. This codes for CAWSTGVGYNEQFF.

The chain is built from TRBV5-6 and TRBJ2-7; possible D gene TRBD1, 6 bases. Trimming left V 0 bases short and J 3 bases short, with 7 bases between. The CDR3 extends over 13 amino acids. Germline loops: CDR1 SGHDT, CDR2 YYEEEE. The CDR3 DNA reads TGTGCCAGCAGCTTGGACAGGGTCTACGAGCAGTACGTC. Translation: CASSLDRVYEQYV.

The rearrangement uses TRBV4-1 and TRBJ2-3, with 7 nucleotides matching TRBD2. CDR3 length: 15 amino acids. The germline V gene encodes CDR1 MGHRA and CDR2 YSYEKL. The V segment lost 1 base and the J segment 6 bases; nucleotides outside the gene matches: 7. CDR3 nucleotide sequence: TGCGCCAGCAGCCAAGGAGCGGGGTCGGCGGATACGCAGTATTTT. As protein: CASSQGAGSADTQYF.

The chain combines TRBV11-2 with TRBJ2-3; 10 bases align to TRBD2. Germline V gives CDR1 SGHAT, CDR2 FQNNGV. This CDR3 comprises 16 residues. With 5 bases clipped from V and 6 bases from J, the junction kept 11 bases outside the gene matches. CDR3 sequence reads: CASSLGWTSGADTQYF. In DNA, the CDR3 is TGTGCCAGCAGCCTAGGTTGGACTAGCGGCGCTGATACGCAGTATTTT.

This clone was seen just once. The chain is built from TRBV20-1 and TRBJ2-5, with D possibly matching TRBD2 (6 bases). The CDR3 has 11 residues. Germline values: CDR1 DFQATT, CDR2 SNEGSKA (reference sequence). Trimming stripped 4 bases from V and 4 bases from J, with 7 bases between. This CDR3 is CSATGGETQYF. CDR3 coding DNA: TGCAGTGCTACCGGGGGAGAGACCCAGTACTTC.

The rearrangement joins TRBV27 to TRBJ2-1; 9 bases are shared with TRBD2. Trimming took 5 bases from V and 7 from J; bases not matched to a gene: 9. The CDR3 is 15 residues long. Germline V CDR1 and CDR2: MNHEY, SMNVEV (reference sequence). The CDR3 region is CASSLRLAVGNEQFF. The CDR3 nucleotides are TGTGCCAGCAGTCTAAGACTAGCGGTTGGGAATGAGCAGTTCTTC.

The chain couples TRBV18 to TRBJ2-7; 8 bases fit TRBD2. The germline V gene has CDR1 KGHSH and CDR2 LQKENI. There are 20 residues in the CDR3. V gave up 0 bases and J gave up 5 bases; unmatched junction bases: 21. This CDR3 is CASSPPMGGLTGGPADEQYF. In nucleotides, the CDR3 is TGTGCCAGCTCACCACCGATGGGGGGGCTAACGGGAGGGCCGGCGGACGAGCAGTACTTC.

This clone was seen just once. The chain uses TRBV30 and TRBJ2-1; 8 positions agree with TRBD1. CDR3 length equals 13 residues. V trimming: 8 bases; J trimming: 0 bases; junction bases outside the gene matches: 3. The germline gives CDR1 GTSNPN, CDR2 SVGIG (reference sequence). CDR3 protein: CARTGSSYNEQFF. The CDR3 region has the DNA TGTGCCCGGACAGGGAGCTCCTACAATGAGCAGTTCTTC. The variable domain in full, with the rest retrieved from reference TRBV30 and TRBJ2-1, is SQTIHQWPATLVQPVGSPLSLECTVEGTSNPNLYWYRQAAGRGLQLLFYSVGIGQISSEVPQNLSASRPQDRQFILSSKKLLLSDSGFYLCARTGSSYNEQFFGPGTRLTVL.